Shown below are 5 T cell receptor beta chains from a single sample sequenced in a study of blood T cell repertoires in COVID-19. TCRdb's copy holds only in-frame clones and misses some; the assay was immunoSEQ multiplex PCR. Of about 320,000 clones listed, 70% to 90% were seen once; the top ten hold approximately 6.5%. Sequencing was carried out using peripheral blood. These receptors originate from a man younger than 35 who had recovered from COVID-19.

The chain carries TRBV7-9 and TRBJ2-2; 7 bases are shared with TRBD2. The J segment lost 7 bases and the V segment lost 5 bases, leaving 19 bases of the junction unmatched. From germline, CDR1 is SEHNR and CDR2 FQNEAQ (reference sequence). The CDR3 consists of 18 residues. CDR3 amino acids: CASSPRRGSRENIGELFF. CDR3 sequence (DNA): TGTGCCAGCAGCCCCCGTCGGGGTTCGCGGGAGAATATCGGGGAGCTGTTTTTT.

The chain employs TRBV5-6 and TRBJ2-3; 8 nucleotides match TRBD2. CDR1 SGHDT and CDR2 YYEEEE come from the germline V gene. V was pared by 5 bases and J by 3 bases, with 11 bases of the junction left unmatched. This CDR3 has 16 amino acids. The CDR3, as DNA: TGTGCCAGCAGTGTGGCGGGAGGTCGGGGGACAGATACGCAGTATTTT. Translation gives CASSVAGGRGTDTQYF.

The DNA of the CDR3 is TGCGCCAGCAGCCGAGGACAGGGGAACTACAATGAGCAGTTCTTC. Encoded protein: CASSRGQGNYNEQFF. V usage is TRBV5-1 and J usage is TRBJ2-1; 9 nucleotides match TRBD1. The CDR3 runs 15 residues. The germline V gene encodes CDR1 SGHRS and CDR2 YFSETQ. V trimming: 4 bases; J trimming: 3 bases; junction bases outside the gene matches: 5.

In its sample, this clone was seen a few times. This chain links TRBV3-1 (or the pseudogene TRBV3-2) with TRBJ1-3, with 9 positions matching TRBD1. The CDR3 runs to 15 residues. The V and J ends lost 8 bases and 0 bases, in that order; junction bases with no gene match: 5. Germline V gene data show CDR1 as LGHDT and CDR2 as YNNKEL (reference sequence). CDR3 nucleotide sequence: TGTGCCAGCGGTGGGACAGGGAGCTCTGGAAACACCATATATTTT. It specifies CASGGTGSSGNTIYF.

The J gene is TRBJ1-6, the V gene TRBV5-5; tentatively, D is TRBD1 (5 bases). The CDR3 is 15 amino acids. Germline V gene lookup returns CDR1 SGHKS and CDR2 YYEKEE (reference sequence). V was shortened by 0 bases and J by 7 bases, with 11 bases between the two germline ends. CDR3 amino acids: CASSLGWTSNSPLHF. For the CDR3, the DNA is TGTGCCAGCAGCTTGGGTTGGACAAGCAATTCACCCCTCCACTTT.